What follows describes a single TCR beta chain. V was clipped by 0 bases and J by 9 bases; unmatched bases: 7. CDR1 is LGHNA, CDR2 YSLEER, per germline. The CDR3 sequence is 15 residues long. These data belong to a study of Graves' ophthalmopathy and Graves' hyperthyroidism. Study in general: Prior to any treatment, peripheral blood was collected at the time of initial diagnosis.

Amplification targeted the TCR beta CDR3 regions, with RNA transcripts as the source material. HTBI primers were employed in first-round RT-PCR, then a second-round multiplex PCR followed. Using its own MiXCR run on the multiplex PCR reads, TCRdb lists one record per CDR3 protein. The table lists about 740,000 distinct CDR3 sequences, around 40% of them singletons. The chain recombines TRBV4-3 with TRBJ2-7; TRBD2 agrees at 11 bases. This receptor was identified in an adult man with Graves' ophthalmopathy. What was sequenced was peripheral blood. The CDR3 nucleotides read TGCGCCAGCAGCCAAGAATCCACTAGCGGGAGTGTGCAGTACTTC. Amino acid sequence: CASSQESTSGSVQYF.